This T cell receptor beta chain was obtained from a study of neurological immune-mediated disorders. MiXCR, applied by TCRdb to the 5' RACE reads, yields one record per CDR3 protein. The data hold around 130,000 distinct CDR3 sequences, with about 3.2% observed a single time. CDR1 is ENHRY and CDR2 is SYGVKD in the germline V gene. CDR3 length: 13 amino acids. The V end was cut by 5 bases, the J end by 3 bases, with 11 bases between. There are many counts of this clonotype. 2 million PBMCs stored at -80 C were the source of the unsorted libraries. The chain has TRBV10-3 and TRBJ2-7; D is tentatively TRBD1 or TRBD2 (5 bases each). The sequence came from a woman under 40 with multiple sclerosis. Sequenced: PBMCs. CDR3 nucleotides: TGTGCCATCAGTAGGGACCTACTCTACGAGCAGTACTTC. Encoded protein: CAISRDLLYEQYF.